Given below is one T cell receptor (beta chain) in context. The antigen is unknown. CDR1 is SGHAT, CDR2 FQNNGV, per germline. The CDR3 runs to 15 residues. V was clipped by 3 bases and J by 8 bases, with 17 bases between them. The data were taken from a study of identical twins. It was template switching that added a universal primer site, and there were unique molecular identifiers on the cDNA. TCRdb ran MiXCR on the 5' RACE reads and lists one entry per CDR3 protein. The data contain approximately 550,000 distinct CDR3 sequences, around 20% of them singletons. Study-wide results and caveats: The degree of excess twin sharing was weaker in beta out-of-frame sequences. Memory repertoires lacked the insertion deficit that abundant cord blood beta clonotypes showed. Zero-insertion analyses might be partly confounded by invariant T cells like MAIT and iNKT.

The same sample was also used in a study of yellow fever vaccine responses in identical twins.

Sequenced sample: CD4+ T cells sorted from blood. This TCR was recovered from a woman aged 18-29 years in good health. The chain is built from TRBV11-2 and TRBJ2-1, with D possibly called TRBD1 or TRBD2 (6 bases each). The DNA for the CDR3 is TGTGCCAGCAGCTTTGTAGGGGGATGGGGGGATGAGCAGTTCTTC. Translating gives CASSFVGGWGDEQFF.